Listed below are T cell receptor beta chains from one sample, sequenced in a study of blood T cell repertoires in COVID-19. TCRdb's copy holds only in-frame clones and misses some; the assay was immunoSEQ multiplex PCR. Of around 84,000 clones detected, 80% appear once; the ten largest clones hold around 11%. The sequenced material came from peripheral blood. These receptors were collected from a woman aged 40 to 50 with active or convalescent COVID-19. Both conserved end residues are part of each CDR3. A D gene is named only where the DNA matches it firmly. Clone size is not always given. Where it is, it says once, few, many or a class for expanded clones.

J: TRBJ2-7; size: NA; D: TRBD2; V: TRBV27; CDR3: CASKRTSESYEQYF; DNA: TGTGCCAGCAAGAGGACTAGCGAATCCTACGAGCAGTACTTC
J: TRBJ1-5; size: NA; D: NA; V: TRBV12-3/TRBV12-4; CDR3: CASSQNRDQPQHF; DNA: TGTGCCAGCAGCCAAAACAGGGATCAGCCCCAGCATTTT
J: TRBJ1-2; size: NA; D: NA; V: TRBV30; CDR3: CAWSVYQGRYSGYTF; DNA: TGTGCCTGGAGTGTATACCAGGGTCGCTATTCAGGCTACACCTTC
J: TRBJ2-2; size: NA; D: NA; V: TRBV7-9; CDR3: CASSLVGNSLEELFF; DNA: TGTGCCAGCAGCTTAGTCGGTAACTCTCTCGAGGAGCTGTTTTTT
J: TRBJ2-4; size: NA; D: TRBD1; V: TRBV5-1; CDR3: CASSNGQAEQNIQYF; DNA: TGCGCCAGCAGCAACGGACAGGCCGAGCAAAACATTCAGTACTTC
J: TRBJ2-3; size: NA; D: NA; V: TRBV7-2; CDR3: CASSLATAGTDTQYF; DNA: TGTGCCAGCAGCTTAGCAACGGCGGGCACAGATACGCAGTATTTT
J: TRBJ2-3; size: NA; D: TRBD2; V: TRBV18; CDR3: CASSPPGLAGFTDTQYF; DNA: TGTGCCAGCTCACCACCGGGACTAGCAGGTTTCACAGATACGCAGTATTTT
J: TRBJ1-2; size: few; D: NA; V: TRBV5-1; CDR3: CASSPGRWREYGYTF; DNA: TGCGCCAGCAGCCCCGGACGTTGGCGGGAGTATGGCTACACCTTC
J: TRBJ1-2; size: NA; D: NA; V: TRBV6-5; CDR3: CASSRTGPYGYTF; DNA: TGTGCCAGCAGCCGAACAGGGCCCTATGGCTACACCTTC
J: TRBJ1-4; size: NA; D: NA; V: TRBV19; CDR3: CASSRGTSNEKLFF; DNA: TGTGCCAGCTCACGGGGGACCTCTAATGAAAAACTGTTTTTT
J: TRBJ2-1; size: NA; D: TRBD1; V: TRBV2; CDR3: CASGLQGTHNEQFF; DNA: TGTGCCAGCGGTCTACAGGGGACCCACAATGAGCAGTTCTTC
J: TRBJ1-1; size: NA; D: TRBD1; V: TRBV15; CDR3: CATSRDMDRGDTEAFF; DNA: TGTGCCACCAGCAGAGATATGGACAGGGGGGACACTGAAGCTTTCTTT
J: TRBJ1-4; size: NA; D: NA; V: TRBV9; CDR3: CASSYTGYNEKLFF; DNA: TGTGCCAGCAGCTACACAGGGTATAATGAAAAACTGTTTTTT
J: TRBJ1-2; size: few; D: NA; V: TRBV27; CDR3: CASSSHHGTQDLLNYGYTF; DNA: TGTGCCAGCAGTTCCCATCACGGGACACAGGATCTCCTTAACTATGGCTACACCTTC
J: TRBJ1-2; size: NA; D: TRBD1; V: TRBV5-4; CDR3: CASSLDGQVYGYTF; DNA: TGTGCCAGCAGCTTGGACGGACAGGTCTATGGCTACACCTTC
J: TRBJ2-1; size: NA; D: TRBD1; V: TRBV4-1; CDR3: CASSLKPGGRTYNEQFF; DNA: TGCGCCAGCAGCCTTAAACCAGGGGGCCGCACCTACAATGAGCAGTTCTTC
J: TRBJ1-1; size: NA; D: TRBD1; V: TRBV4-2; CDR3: CASSQVTGETEAFF; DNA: TGTGCCAGCAGCCAGGTTACAGGGGAAACTGAAGCTTTCTTT
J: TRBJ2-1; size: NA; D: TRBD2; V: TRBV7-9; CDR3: CASSPSGGRIDNEQFF; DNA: TGTGCCAGCAGCCCGTCGGGGGGACGAATCGACAATGAGCAGTTCTTC
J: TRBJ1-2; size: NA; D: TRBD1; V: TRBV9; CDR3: CASSLTGGGYTF; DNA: TGTGCCAGCAGCCTAACAGGGGGGGGCTACACCTTC
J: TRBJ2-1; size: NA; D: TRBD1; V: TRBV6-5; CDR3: CASRLDRSSYNEQFF; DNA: TGTGCCAGCAGACTGGACAGGAGCTCCTACAATGAGCAGTTCTTC
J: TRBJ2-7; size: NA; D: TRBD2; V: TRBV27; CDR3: CASSPPPSLSHLDPGGNYEQYF; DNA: TGTGCCAGCAGTCCCCCCCCCTCACTCTCACACCTTGACCCGGGGGGGAACTACGAGCAGTACTTC
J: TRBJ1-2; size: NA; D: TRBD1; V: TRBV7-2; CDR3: CASSFPDRGRGYTF; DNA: TGTGCCAGCAGCTTCCCGGACAGGGGAAGAGGCTACACCTTC
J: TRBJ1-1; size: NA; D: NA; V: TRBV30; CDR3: CAWSLRGGGALAEAFF; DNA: TGTGCCTGGAGCCTCCGGGGGGGAGGGGCCTTGGCTGAAGCTTTCTTT
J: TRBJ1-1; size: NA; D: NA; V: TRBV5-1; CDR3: CASRRQDGNTEAFF; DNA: TGCGCCAGCAGAAGACAGGACGGAAACACTGAAGCTTTCTTT
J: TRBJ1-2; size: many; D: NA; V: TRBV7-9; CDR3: CASGRGARHYGYTF; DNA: TGTGCCAGCGGGCGGGGGGCGAGACACTATGGCTACACCTTC
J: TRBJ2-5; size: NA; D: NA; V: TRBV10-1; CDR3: CASSDPGMETQYF; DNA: TGCGCCAGCAGTGACCCAGGGATGGAGACCCAGTACTTC
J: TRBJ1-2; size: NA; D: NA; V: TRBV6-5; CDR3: CASSYSGLRGGYTF; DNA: TGTGCCAGCAGTTACTCGGGGCTCAGGGGTGGCTACACCTTC
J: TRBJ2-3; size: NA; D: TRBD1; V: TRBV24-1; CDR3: CATSDADRGADTQYF; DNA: TGTGCCACCAGTGATGCCGACAGGGGAGCAGATACGCAGTATTTT
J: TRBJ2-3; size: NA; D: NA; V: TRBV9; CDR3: CASSAPGHSTPSTDTQYF; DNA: TGTGCCAGCAGCGCCCCGGGACACAGTACCCCAAGCACAGATACGCAGTATTTT
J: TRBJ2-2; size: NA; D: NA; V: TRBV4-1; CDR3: CASSQEGRLNTGELFF; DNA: TGCGCCAGCAGCCAAGAGGGGAGGTTGAACACCGGGGAGCTGTTTTTT
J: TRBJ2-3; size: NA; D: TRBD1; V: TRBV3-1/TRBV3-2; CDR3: CASSRGQGLGGTDTQYF; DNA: TGTGCCAGCAGCCGCGGACAGGGTCTGGGAGGCACAGATACGCAGTATTTT
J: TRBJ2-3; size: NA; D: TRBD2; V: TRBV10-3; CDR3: CAISVGLAGTTDTQYF; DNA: TGTGCCATCAGTGTGGGACTAGCGGGGACCACAGATACGCAGTATTTT
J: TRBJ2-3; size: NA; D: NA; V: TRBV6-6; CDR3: CASSIQANTQYF; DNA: TGTGCCAGCAGTATACAGGCGAATACGCAGTATTTT
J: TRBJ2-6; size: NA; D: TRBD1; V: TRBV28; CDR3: CASSHGTGYGANVLTF; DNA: TGTGCCAGCAGTCACGGGACAGGGTATGGGGCCAACGTCCTGACTTTC
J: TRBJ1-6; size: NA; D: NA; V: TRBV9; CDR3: CASSVGAESYNSPLHF; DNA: TGTGCCAGCAGCGTAGGGGCAGAAAGTTATAATTCACCCCTCCACTTT
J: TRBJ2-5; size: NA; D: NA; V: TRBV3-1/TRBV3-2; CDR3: CASSQDRWRKETQYF; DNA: TGTGCCAGCAGCCAAGATAGATGGAGGAAAGAGACCCAGTACTTC
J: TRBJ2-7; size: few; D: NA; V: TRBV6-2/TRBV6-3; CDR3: CASSYPDASYEQYF; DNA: TGTGCCAGCAGTTACCCCGACGCTAGCTACGAGCAGTACTTC
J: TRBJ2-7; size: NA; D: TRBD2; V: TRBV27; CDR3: CASRGLAGGDYEQYF; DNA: TGTGCCAGCAGAGGACTAGCGGGAGGGGACTACGAGCAGTACTTC
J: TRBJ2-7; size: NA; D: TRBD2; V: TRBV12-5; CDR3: CASGLVGSGSGSSYEQYF; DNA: TGTGCTAGTGGTTTGGTAGGTAGCGGGAGCGGAAGCTCCTACGAGCAGTACTTC
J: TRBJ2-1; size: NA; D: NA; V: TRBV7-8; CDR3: CASSQTEIRGAGREQFF; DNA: TGTGCCAGCAGCCAGACGGAAATACGGGGGGCTGGCAGGGAGCAGTTCTTC
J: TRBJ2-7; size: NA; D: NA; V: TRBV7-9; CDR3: CASMAWTDGTYEQYF; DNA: TGTGCCAGCATGGCATGGACAGATGGAACCTACGAGCAGTACTTC
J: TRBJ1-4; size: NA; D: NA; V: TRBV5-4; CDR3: CASSLVGRNEKLFF; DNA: TGTGCCAGCAGCTTGGTAGGGAGGAATGAAAAACTGTTTTTT
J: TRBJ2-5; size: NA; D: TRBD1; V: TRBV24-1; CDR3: CATSDPDRDETQYF; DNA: TGTGCCACCAGTGACCCTGACAGGGACGAGACCCAGTACTTC
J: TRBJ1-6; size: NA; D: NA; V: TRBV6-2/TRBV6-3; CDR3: CASSGHQEFSPLHF; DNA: TGTGCCAGCAGTGGACATCAAGAATTTTCACCCCTCCACTTT
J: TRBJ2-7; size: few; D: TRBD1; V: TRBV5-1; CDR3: CASSLDRGTGREQYF; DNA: TGCGCCAGCAGCTTGGATAGGGGGACAGGGCGCGAGCAGTACTTC
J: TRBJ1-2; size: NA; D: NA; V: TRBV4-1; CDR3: CASSQENSGKGYTF; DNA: TGCGCCAGCAGCCAAGAAAATTCAGGGAAGGGCTACACCTTC